Shown below are 12 T cell receptor beta chains from a single sample sequenced in a study of T cells in Graves' hyperthyroidism and ophthalmopathy. TCR beta CDR3 regions were amplified from RNA. Researchers ran a first-round RT-PCR on the TCR CDR3 using the HTBI primer set. TCRdb re-called the multiplex PCR reads through MiXCR, storing one row per CDR3 protein. The sample lists approximately 700,000 distinct CDR3 sequences, roughly 17% seen once, with approximately 8% in the top ten. The material sequenced was blood. These receptors came from a man aged 18 to 29 with Graves' hyperthyroidism.

This clonotype has at least ten counts. CDR3 nucleotide sequence: TGTGCCAGCAGACGGGACAGGGGTTGGAGCAATCAGCCCCAGCATTTT. Amino acid sequence: CASRRDRGWSNQPQHF. The chain has TRBV2 and TRBJ1-5, with 10 nucleotides matching TRBD1. The CDR3 extends over 16 amino acids. Germline V CDR1 and CDR2: SNHLY, FYNNEI. Germline trimming cut 6 bases from V and 1 base from J; bases unmatched to any gene: 6.

In its sample, this clonotype was seen many times. DNA of the CDR3: TGTGCCAGCAGCGTAGGGGGTGGGAGTACCGATACGCAGTATTTT. As protein: CASSVGGGSTDTQYF. This rearrangement joins TRBV9 to TRBJ2-3; TRBD2 is a possible D gene (5 bases). The V and J ends lost 0 bases and 6 bases respectively, with 14 bases between them. Germline CDR1 SGDLS, CDR2 YYNGEE. The CDR3 has 15 amino acids.

V usage is TRBV12-3 or TRBV12-4 and J usage is TRBJ1-4; 12 positions match TRBD1. The trim removed 5 bases at V and 6 bases at J, leaving 7 bases unmatched. The CDR3 consists of 16 residues. CDR3 bases: TGTGCCAGCAGTCCGGGGACAGGGGGCGCAGATGAAAAACTGTTTTTT. This translates into CASSPGTGGADEKLFF.

This clonotype came up many times. In nucleotides, the CDR3 is TGTGCCAGCTCACCACTGATGGGGGTTCGCGACAATGAGCAGTTCTTC. The encoded protein is CASSPLMGVRDNEQFF. The genes are TRBV18 and TRBJ2-1, with D tentatively TRBD1 or TRBD2 (5 bases each). In germline, CDR1 is KGHSH, CDR2 LQKENI. Trimming left V 1 base short and J 5 bases short, with 15 bases between. The CDR3 runs 16 residues.

The chain links TRBV28 to TRBJ2-1; TRBD1 is a possible D gene (6 bases). This CDR3 region has 14 residues. V shed 7 bases and J shed 8 bases, with 18 bases lying between them. Germline lookup yields CDR1 MDHEN and CDR2 SYDVKM. The CDR3 loop reads CASISGAGEYEQFF. The CDR3 DNA reads TGTGCCAGCATTTCCGGGGCAGGGGAATATGAGCAGTTCTTC.

This clonotype has ten or more counts. The rearrangement links TRBV30 to TRBJ2-4; D uncertain. Trimming left V 5 bases short and J 2 bases short, with 16 bases between. Germline V gene data show CDR1 as GTSNPN and CDR2 as SVGIG (reference sequence). The CDR3 has 15 residues. As DNA, the CDR3 is TGTGCCTGGGTCGGAACCGCGACCACCAAAAACATTCAGTACTTC. This codes for CAWVGTATTKNIQYF. Full variable domain (missing parts from reference TRBV30 and TRBJ2-4): SQTIHQWPATLVQPVGSPLSLECTVEGTSNPNLYWYRQAAGRGLQLLFYSVGIGQISSEVPQNLSASRPQDRQFILSSKKLLLSDSGFYLCAWVGTATTKNIQYFGAGTRLSVL.

This clonotype occurred many times. One end of the junction varies from germline; a read error may be responsible. V usage is TRBV5-1 and J usage is TRBJ2-5, with 7 bases identical to TRBD1. Germline V gene data show CDR1 as SGHRS and CDR2 as YFSETQ. The CDR3 sequence is 14 residues long. The CDR3 DNA reads as TGTGCCAGCAGCTTAGGACAGGCCCAAGAGACCCAGTACTTC. The encoded protein is CASSLGQAQETQYF.

This clonotype came up a few times. The chain is built from TRBV20-1 and TRBJ2-7; 11 bases align to TRBD2. Germline assignment: CDR1 DFQATT and CDR2 SNEGSKA (reference sequence). The CDR3 covers 15 residues. V trimming: 3 bases; J trimming: 1 base; junction bases outside the gene matches: 5. The CDR3 reads CSASPGTSGSYEQYF. CDR3 DNA sequence: TGCAGTGCTAGTCCCGGGACTAGCGGATCCTACGAGCAGTACTTC.

This clonotype was seen only a few times. The chain couples TRBV5-5 to TRBJ2-1; TRBD2 aligns across 10 bases. CDR1 is SGHKS and CDR2 is YYEKEE in the germline V gene (reference sequence). V gave up 2 bases and J gave up 8 bases; unmatched junction bases: 7. The CDR3 totals 15 residues. The CDR3 DNA sequence: TGTGCCAGCAGCTTAAGCGGGAGGGCCTTCGATGAGCAGTTCTTC. Translating gives CASSLSGRAFDEQFF. The full variable domain, completed using reference TRBV5-5 and TRBJ2-1, is DAGVTQSPTHLIKTRGQQVTLRCSPISGHKSVSWYQQVLGQGPQFIFQYYEKEERGRGNFPDRFSARQFPNYSSELNVNALLLGDSALYLCASSLSGRAFDEQFFGPGTRLTVL.

The gene calls are TRBV4-1 and TRBJ1-1; TRBD1 matches 7 bases. Germline lookup yields CDR1 MGHRA and CDR2 YSYEKL. CDR3 length: 16 residues. V lost 3 bases to trimming and J lost 4 bases; unmatched junction nucleotides: 11. This CDR3 is CASSQRGGASGTEAFF. In DNA form, the CDR3 reads TGCGCCAGCAGCCAGAGAGGGGGCGCGAGTGGCACTGAAGCTTTCTTT.

The V gene is TRBV13, the J gene TRBJ2-1; TRBD2 matches 10 bases. J gave up 9 bases and V 2 bases, and 4 bases lay outside the gene matches. CDR1 and CDR2 from the germline V gene are PRHDT and FYEKMQ (reference sequence). CDR3 size: 14 residues. CDR3 sequence (DNA): TGTGCCAGCAGCTTACCAGCGGGAGGGGGTGAGCAGTTCTTC. It translates to CASSLPAGGGEQFF.

This clonotype was detected ten times or more. The rearrangement uses TRBV6-1 and TRBJ2-7, with 13 bases that match TRBD2. Trimming at V came to 0 bases and at J to 7 bases, leaving 6 bases not matched to a gene. Germline assignment: CDR1 MNHNS and CDR2 SASEGT. CDR3 length equals 16 residues. The CDR3 spells CASSEALGLAGAEQYF. CDR3 coding DNA: TGTGCCAGCAGTGAAGCTCTCGGACTAGCGGGAGCAGAGCAGTACTTC.